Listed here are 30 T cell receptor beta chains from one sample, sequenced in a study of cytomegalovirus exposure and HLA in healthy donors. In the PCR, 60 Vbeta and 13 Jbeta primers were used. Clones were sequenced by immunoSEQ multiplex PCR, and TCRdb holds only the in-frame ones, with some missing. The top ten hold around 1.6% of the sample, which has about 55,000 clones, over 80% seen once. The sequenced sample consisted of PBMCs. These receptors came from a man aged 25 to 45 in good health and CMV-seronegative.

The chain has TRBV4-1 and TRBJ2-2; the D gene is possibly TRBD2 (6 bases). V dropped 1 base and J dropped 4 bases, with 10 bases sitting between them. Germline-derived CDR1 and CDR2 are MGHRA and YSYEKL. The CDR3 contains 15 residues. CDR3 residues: CASSQARGATGELFF. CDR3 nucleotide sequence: TGCGCCAGCAGCCAAGCCCGCGGGGCCACCGGGGAGCTGTTTTTT.

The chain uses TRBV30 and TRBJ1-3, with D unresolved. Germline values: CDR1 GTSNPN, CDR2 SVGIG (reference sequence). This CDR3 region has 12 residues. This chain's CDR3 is CATSLSGNTIYF. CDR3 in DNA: TGTGCTACATCTCTCTCTGGAAACACCATATATTTT.

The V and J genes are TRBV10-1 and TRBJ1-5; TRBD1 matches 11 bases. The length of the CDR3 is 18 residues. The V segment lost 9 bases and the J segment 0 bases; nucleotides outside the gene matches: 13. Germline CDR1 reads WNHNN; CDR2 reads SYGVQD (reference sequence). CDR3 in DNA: TGCGCCAGACAAAAAGGGACAGGGGGAATCGGTAGCAATCAGCCCCAGCATTTT. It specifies CARQKGTGGIGSNQPQHF.

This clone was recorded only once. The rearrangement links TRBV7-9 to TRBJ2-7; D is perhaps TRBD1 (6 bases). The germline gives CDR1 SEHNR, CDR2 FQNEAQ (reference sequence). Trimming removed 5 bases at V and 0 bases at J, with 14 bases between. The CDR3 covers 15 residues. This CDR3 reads CASSDDRLLSYEQYF. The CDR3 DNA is TGTGCCAGCAGCGACGACAGGCTCCTCTCCTACGAGCAGTACTTC.

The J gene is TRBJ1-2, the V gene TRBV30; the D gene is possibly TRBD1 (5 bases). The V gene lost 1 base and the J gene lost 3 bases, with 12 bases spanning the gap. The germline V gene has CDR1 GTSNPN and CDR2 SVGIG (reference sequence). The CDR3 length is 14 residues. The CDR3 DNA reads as TGTGCCTGGAGTGCGTTCAGGGTGGACTATGGCTACACCTTC. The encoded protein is CAWSAFRVDYGYTF.

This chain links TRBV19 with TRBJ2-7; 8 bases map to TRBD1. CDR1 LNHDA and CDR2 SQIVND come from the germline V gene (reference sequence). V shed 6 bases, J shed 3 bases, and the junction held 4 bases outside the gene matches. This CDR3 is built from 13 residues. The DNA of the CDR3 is TGTGCCAGTAGCGACGGACAGGGCTACGAGCAGTACTTC. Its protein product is CASSDGQGYEQYF. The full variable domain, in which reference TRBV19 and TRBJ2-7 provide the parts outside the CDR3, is DGGITQSPKYLFRKEGQNVTLSCEQNLNHDAMYWYRQDPGQGLRLIYYSQIVNDFQKGDIAEGYSVSREKKESFPLTVTSAQKNPTAFYLCASSDGQGYEQYFGPGTRLTVT.

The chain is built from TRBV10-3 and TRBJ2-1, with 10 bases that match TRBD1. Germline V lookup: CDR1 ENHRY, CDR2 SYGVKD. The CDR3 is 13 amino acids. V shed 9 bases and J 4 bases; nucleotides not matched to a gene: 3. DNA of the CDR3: TGTGCCATTCGGACAGGGGGTTACAATGAGCAGTTCTTC. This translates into CAIRTGGYNEQFF.

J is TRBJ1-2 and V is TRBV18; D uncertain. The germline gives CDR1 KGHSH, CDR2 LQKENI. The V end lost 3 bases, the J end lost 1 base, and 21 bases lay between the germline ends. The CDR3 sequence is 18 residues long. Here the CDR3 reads CASSPLSNGEGINYGYTF. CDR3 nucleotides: TGTGCCAGCTCACCGCTCTCAAACGGGGAAGGGATTAACTATGGCTACACCTTC.

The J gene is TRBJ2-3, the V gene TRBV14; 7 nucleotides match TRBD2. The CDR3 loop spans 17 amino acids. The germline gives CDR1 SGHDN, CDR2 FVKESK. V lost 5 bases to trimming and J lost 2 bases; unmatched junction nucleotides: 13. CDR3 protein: CASSALVGLVPTDTQYF. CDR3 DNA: TGTGCCAGCAGCGCCCTGGTAGGACTAGTTCCCACAGATACGCAGTATTTT.

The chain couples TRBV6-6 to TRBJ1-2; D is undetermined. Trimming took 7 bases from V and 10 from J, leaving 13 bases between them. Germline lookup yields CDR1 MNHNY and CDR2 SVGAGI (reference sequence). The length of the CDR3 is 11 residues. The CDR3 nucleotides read TGTGCCAGCACCGAGTCCGAGGTCTACACCTTC. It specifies CASTESEVYTF.

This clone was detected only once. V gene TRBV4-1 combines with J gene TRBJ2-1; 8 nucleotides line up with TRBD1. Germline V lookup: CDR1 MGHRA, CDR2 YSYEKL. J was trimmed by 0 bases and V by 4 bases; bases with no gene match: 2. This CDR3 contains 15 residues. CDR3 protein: CASSLTGASYNEQFF. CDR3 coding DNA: TGCGCCAGCAGCCTGACAGGGGCCTCCTACAATGAGCAGTTCTTC.

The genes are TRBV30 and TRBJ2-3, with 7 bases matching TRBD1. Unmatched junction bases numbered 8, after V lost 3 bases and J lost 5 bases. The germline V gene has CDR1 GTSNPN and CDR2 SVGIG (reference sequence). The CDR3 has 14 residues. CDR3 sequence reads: CAWSLGTAKDTQYF. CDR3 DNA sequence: TGTGCCTGGAGCTTAGGGACAGCTAAAGATACGCAGTATTTT. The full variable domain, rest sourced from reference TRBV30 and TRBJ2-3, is SQTIHQWPATLVQPVGSPLSLECTVEGTSNPNLYWYRQAAGRGLQLLFYSVGIGQISSEVPQNLSASRPQDRQFILSSKKLLLSDSGFYLCAWSLGTAKDTQYFGPGTRLTVL.

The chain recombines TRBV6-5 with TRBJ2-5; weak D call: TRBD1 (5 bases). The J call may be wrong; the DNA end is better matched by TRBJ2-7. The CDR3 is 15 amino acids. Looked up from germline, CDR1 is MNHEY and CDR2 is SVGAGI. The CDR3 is CASSYSLTGTYEQYF. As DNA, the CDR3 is TGTGCCAGCAGTTACAGCTTAACAGGTACCTACGAGCAGTACTTC.

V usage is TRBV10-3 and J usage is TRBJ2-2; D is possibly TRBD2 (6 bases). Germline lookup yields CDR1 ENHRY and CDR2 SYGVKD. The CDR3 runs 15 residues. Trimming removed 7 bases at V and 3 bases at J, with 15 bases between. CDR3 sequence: CAITSGETYTGELFF. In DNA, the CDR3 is TGTGCCATCACTTCGGGAGAGACCTACACCGGGGAGCTGTTTTTT.

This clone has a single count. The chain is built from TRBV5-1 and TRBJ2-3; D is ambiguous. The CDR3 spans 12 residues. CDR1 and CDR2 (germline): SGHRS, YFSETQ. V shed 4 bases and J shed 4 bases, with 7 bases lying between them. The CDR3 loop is CASSPPSDTQYF. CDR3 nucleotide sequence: TGCGCCAGCAGCCCCCCCTCAGATACGCAGTATTTT.

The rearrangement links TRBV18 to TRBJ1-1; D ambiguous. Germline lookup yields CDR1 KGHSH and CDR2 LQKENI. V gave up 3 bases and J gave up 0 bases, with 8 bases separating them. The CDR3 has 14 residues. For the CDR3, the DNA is TGTGCCAGCTCACCGTCCGGTATGAACACTGAAGCTTTCTTT. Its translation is CASSPSGMNTEAFF.

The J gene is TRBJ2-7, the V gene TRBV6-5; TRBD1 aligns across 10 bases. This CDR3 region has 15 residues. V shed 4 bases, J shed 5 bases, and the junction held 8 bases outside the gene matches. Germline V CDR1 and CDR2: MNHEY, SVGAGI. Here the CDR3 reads CASSFQPGTGDEQYF. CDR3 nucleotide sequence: TGTGCCAGCAGTTTCCAACCCGGGACAGGGGACGAGCAGTACTTC.

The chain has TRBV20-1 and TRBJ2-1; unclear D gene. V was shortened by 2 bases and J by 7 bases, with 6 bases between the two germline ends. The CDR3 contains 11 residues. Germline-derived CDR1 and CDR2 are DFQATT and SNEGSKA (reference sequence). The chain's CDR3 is CSARRVNEQFF. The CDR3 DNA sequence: TGCAGTGCTAGACGGGTAAATGAGCAGTTCTTC.

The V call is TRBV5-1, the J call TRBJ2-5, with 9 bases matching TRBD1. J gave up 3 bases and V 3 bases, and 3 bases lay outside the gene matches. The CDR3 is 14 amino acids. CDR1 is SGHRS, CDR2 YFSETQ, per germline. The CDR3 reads CASSSGTGKETQYF. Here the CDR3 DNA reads TGCGCCAGCAGCTCTGGGACAGGGAAAGAGACCCAGTACTTC.

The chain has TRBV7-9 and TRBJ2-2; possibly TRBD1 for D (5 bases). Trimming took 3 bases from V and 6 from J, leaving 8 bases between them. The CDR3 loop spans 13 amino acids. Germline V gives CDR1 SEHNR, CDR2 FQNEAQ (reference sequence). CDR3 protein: CASSFQGSGELFF. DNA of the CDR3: TGTGCCAGCAGCTTTCAGGGCTCCGGGGAGCTGTTTTTT.

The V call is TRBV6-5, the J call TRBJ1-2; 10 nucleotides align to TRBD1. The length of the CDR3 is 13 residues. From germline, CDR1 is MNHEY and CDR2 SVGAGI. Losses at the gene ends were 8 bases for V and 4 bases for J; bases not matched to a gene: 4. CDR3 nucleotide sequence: TGTGCCAGCGGGTGGACAGGGGGCTATGGCTACACCTTC. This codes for CASGWTGGYGYTF.

The CDR3 sequence: CASSVGLSGTEAFF. The CDR3 bases are TGTGCCAGCAGCGTAGGTCTGTCAGGCACTGAAGCTTTCTTT. V and J are TRBV9 and TRBJ1-1; D gene uncertain. The CDR3 totals 14 residues. Trimming pared 0 bases from V and 4 bases from J, leaving 10 bases between. Germline values: CDR1 SGDLS, CDR2 YYNGEE.

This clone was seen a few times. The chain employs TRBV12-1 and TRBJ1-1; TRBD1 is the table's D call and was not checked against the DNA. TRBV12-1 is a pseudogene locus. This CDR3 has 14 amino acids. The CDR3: CASSSTNRGTEAFF. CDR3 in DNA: TGTGCCAGCAGCTCAACCAACAGGGGCACTGAAGCTTTCTTT.

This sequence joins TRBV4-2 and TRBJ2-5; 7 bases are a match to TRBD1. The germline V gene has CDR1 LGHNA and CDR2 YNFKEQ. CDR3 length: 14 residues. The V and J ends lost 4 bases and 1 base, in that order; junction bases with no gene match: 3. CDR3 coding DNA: TGTGCCAGCAGCCTGGGGACAGTCCAAGAGACCCAGTACTTC. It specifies CASSLGTVQETQYF.

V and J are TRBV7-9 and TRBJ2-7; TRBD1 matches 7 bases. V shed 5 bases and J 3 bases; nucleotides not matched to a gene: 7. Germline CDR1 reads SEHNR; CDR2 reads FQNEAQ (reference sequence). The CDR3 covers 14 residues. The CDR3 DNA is TGTGCCAGCAGCGTTGCAGGGACAGACTACGAGCAGTACTTC. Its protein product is CASSVAGTDYEQYF.

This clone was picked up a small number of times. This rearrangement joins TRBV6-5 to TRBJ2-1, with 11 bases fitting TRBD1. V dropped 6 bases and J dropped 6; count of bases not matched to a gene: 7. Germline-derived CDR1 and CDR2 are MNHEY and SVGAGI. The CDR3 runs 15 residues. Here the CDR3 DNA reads TGTGCCAGCAGCTCCGGGACAGGGGGGGTCAATGAGCAGTTCTTC. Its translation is CASSSGTGGVNEQFF.

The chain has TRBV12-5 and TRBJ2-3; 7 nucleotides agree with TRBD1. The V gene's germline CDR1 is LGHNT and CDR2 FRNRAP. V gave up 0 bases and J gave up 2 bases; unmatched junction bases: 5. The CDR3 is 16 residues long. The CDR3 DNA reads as TGTGCTAGTGGTTTGGTACTAGGGGGCGTCACAGATACGCAGTATTTT. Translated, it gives CASGLVLGGVTDTQYF.

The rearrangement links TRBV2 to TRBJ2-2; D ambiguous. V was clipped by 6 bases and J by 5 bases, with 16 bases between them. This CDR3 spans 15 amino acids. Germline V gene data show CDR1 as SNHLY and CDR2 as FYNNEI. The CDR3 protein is CASSLLLTGTGELFF. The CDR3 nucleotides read TGTGCCAGCAGCCTCTTACTTACGGGTACCGGGGAGCTGTTTTTT. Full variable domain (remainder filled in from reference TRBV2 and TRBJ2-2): EPEVTQTPSHQVTQMGQEVILRCVPISNHLYFYWYRQILGQKVEFLVSFYNNEISEKSEIFDDQFSVERPDGSNFTLKIRSTKLEDSAMYFCASSLLLTGTGELFFGEGSRLTVL.

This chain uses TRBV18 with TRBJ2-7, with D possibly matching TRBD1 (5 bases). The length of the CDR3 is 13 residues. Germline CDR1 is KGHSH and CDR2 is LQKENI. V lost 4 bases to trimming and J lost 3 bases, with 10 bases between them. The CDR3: CASSLDRNYEQYF. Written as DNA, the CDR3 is TGTGCCAGCTCACTCGACAGAAACTACGAGCAGTACTTC.

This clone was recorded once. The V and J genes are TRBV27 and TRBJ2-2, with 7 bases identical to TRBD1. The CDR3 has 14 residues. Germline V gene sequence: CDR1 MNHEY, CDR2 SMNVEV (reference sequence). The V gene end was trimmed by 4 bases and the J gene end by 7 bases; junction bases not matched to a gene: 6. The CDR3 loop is CASSSTGLGGELFF. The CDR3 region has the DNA TGTGCCAGCAGTTCGACAGGGTTGGGCGGGGAGCTGTTTTTT.